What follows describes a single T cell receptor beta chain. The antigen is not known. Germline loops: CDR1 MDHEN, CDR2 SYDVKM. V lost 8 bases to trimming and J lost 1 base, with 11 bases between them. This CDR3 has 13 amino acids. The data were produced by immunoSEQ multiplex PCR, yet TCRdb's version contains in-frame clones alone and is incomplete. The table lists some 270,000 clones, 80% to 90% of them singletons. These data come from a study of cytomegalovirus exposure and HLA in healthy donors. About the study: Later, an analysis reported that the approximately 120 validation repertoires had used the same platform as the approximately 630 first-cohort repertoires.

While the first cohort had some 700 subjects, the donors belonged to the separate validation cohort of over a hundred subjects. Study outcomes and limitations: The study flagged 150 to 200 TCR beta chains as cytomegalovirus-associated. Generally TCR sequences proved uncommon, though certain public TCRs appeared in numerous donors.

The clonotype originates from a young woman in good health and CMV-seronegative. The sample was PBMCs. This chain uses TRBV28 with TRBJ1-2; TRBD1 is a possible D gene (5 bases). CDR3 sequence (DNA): TGTGCCAGCTCGACAGTATTTAACTATGGCTACACCTTC. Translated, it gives CASSTVFNYGYTF.